The present T cell receptor beta chain was sequenced within a study of T cells in Graves' hyperthyroidism and ophthalmopathy. Study-level points and caveats: A median 6.5 months before onset, the model predicted ophthalmopathy.

About this clonotype: No antigen is known for it. A much larger clone differs from this one at a single base, so this may be a read error.

The CDR3 spans 12 residues. The V end was cut by 5 bases, the J end by 9 bases, with 13 bases between. The germline V gene has CDR1 MNHEY and CDR2 SVGAGI. Amplified TCR beta CDR3 regions came from RNA transcripts. A first-round RT-PCR of the TCR CDR3 used the HTBI primer set. TCRdb redid the calling of the multiplex PCR reads with MiXCR, one entry per CDR3 protein. The data hold 600,000 to 800,000 distinct CDR3 sequences, with 35% observed a single time. Participants, patients aged 18 to 65, had newly diagnosed hyperthyroidism with a duration under 2 months. The genes are TRBV6-5 and TRBJ1-1, with unresolved D. The sample taken for sequencing was blood. The sequence came from a woman in her thirties or forties with Graves' hyperthyroidism. Here the CDR3 reads CASSPSRLQAFF. The CDR3 DNA sequence: TGTGCCAGCAGTCCGTCGAGACTTCAAGCTTTCTTT.